This T cell receptor (beta chain) was profiled in a study of CD8+ T cells in alopecia areata. cDNA reverse transcribed from extracted RNA served as the sequencing template. Generated by immunoSEQ multiplex PCR, the TCRdb table keeps only in-frame clones and is missing some. The data show some 190,000 clones, with just under 65% seen just once and 1.3% held by the top ten. Findings and caveats of the study: In scalp and blood, many expanded lesional clones persisted during tofacitinib. Scalp sample data also include resident alphabeta T cells from normal skin. Relative to normal scalp, lesional scalp, especially alopecia totalis/universalis, showed higher clonality.

A note on this clone: Its antigen remains unidentified.

The treatment here: oral pan-JAK inhibitor, 5-10 mg twice daily. Sampling of alopecia areata patients yielded lesional scalp punch biopsies as well as peripheral blood. The ends lost 2 bases at V and 6 bases at J; junction bases unmatched: 8. Looked up from germline, CDR1 is SGDLS and CDR2 is YYNGEE. CDR3 length: 14 amino acids. The sequencing used CD4+ T cells sorted from blood, collected at roughly week 49, from a patient treated with tofacitinib. This TCR came from a human donor with alopecia areata. V usage is TRBV9 and J usage is TRBJ2-7, with 7 bases matching TRBD2. The CDR3, as DNA: TGTGCCAGCAGCGTGGCTAACTGGGAGGGCGAGCAGTACTTC. The encoded protein is CASSVANWEGEQYF.